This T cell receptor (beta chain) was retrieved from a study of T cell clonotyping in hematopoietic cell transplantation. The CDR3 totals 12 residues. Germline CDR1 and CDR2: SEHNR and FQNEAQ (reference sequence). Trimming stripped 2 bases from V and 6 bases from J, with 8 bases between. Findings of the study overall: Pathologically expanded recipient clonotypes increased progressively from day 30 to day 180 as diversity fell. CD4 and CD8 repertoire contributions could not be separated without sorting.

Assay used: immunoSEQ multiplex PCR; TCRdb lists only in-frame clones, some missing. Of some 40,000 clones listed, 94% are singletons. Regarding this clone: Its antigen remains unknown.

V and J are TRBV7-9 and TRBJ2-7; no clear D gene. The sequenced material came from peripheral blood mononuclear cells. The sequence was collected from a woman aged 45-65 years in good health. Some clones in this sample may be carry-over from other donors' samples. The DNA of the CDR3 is TGTGCCAGCAGCTTACGGGTGAGCGAGCAGTACTTC. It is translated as CASSLRVSEQYF.